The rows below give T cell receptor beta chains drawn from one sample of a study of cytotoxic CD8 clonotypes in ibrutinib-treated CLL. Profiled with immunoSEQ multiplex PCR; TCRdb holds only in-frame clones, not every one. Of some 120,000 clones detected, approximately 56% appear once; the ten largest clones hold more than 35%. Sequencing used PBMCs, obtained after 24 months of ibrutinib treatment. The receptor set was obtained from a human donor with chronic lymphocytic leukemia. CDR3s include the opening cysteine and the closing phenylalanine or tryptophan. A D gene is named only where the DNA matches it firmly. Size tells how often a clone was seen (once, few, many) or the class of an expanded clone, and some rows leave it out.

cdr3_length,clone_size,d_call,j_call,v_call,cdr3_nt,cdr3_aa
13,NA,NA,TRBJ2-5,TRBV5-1,TGCGCCAGCCGACGAACCTCACAAGAGACCCAGTACTTC,CASRRTSQETQYF
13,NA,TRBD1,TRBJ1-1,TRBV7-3,TGTGCCAGCAGCTTAATGGAGGGGGCGGGAGCTTTCTTT,CASSLMEGAGAFF
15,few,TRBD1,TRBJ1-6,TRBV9,TGTGCCAGCAGAGGTGACAGGGGGCCCAATTCACCCCTCCACTTT,CASRGDRGPNSPLHF
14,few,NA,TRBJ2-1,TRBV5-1,TGCGCCAGCAGCCCGAGGAGCTCCTACAATGAGCAGTTCTTC,CASSPRSSYNEQFF
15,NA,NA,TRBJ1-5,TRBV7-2,TGTGCCAGCAGCTTGTACTCTGGGAGCAATCAGCCCCAGCATTTT,CASSLYSGSNQPQHF
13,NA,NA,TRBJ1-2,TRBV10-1,TGCGCCAGCAGTGAAAGGTGGGGGTATGGCTACACCTTC,CASSERWGYGYTF
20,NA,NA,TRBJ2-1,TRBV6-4,TGTGCCAGCAGTGACGGAGGGTCCCCGGACCGGCGAAGCTCCTACAATGAGCAGTTCTTC,CASSDGGSPDRRSSYNEQFF
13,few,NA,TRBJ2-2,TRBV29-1,TGCAGCGTTCGACAGACGAACACCGGGGAGCTGTTTTTT,CSVRQTNTGELFF
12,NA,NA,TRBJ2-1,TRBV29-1,TGCAGCGTTGACTCCCTCGGGGATGAGCAGTTCTTC,CSVDSLGDEQFF
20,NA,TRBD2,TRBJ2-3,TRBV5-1,TGCGCCAGCAGCGGAGGGACTAGCGGGGGGGCAAATAAAGGCACAGATACGCAGTATTTT,CASSGGTSGGANKGTDTQYF
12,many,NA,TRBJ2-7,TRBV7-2,TGTGCCAGCAGGGGGGTAGGCGGCGAGCAGTACTTC,CASRGVGGEQYF
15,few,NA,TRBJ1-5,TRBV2,TGTGCCAGCAGTGAAGGACAGACTAGCAATCAGCCCCAGCATTTT,CASSEGQTSNQPQHF
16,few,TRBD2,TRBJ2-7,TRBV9,TGTGCCAGCAGCGTAGGGGGAGCGGGGCCTGCTTACGAGCAGTACTTC,CASSVGGAGPAYEQYF
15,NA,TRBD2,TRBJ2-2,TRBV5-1,TGCGCCAGCGATAGCGGGGAGACGAACACCGGGGAGCTGTTTTTT,CASDSGETNTGELFF
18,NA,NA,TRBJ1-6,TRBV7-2,TGTGCCAGCAGCTCAGCGGATATCGGGGCAGGCTATAATTCACCCCTCCACTTT,CASSSADIGAGYNSPLHF
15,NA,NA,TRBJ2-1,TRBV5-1,TGCGCCAGCAGCTTGGAGGCGGTGGGATACAATGAGCAGTTCTTC,CASSLEAVGYNEQFF
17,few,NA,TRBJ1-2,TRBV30,TGTGCCTGGAGTGAGATTAGGCGGGGGCCCTTCAGGAGTGGCTACACCTTC,CAWSEIRRGPFRSGYTF
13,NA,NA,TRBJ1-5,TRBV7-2,TGTGCCAGCAGCCCGAGGTCGGATCAGCCCCAGCATTTT,CASSPRSDQPQHF
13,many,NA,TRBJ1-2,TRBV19,TGTGCCAGTAGTATGGGCCAGTACTATGGCTACACCTTC,CASSMGQYYGYTF
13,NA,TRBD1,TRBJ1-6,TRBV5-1,TGCGCCAGCAGGACACTGACAGGGGCCCCCCTCCACTTT,CASRTLTGAPLHF
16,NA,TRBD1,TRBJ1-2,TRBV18,TGTGCCAGCTCACCACAGGGGGCGAGGGTAAACTATGGCTACACCTTC,CASSPQGARVNYGYTF
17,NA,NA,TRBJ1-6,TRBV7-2,TGTGCCAGCAGCCCCGGTCCGGGTCTCTCCTATAATTCACCCCTCCACTTT,CASSPGPGLSYNSPLHF
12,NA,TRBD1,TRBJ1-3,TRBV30,TGTGCCTTCCAGGGGGCTGGAAACACCATATATTTT,CAFQGAGNTIYF
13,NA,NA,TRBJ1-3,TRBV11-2,TGTGCCAGCAGCTTCAACTCTGGAAACACCATATATTTT,CASSFNSGNTIYF
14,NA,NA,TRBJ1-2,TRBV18,TGTGCCAGCTCACCAGGCAGGGAGTGGTATGGCTACACCTTC,CASSPGREWYGYTF
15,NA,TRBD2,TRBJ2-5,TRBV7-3,TGTGCCAGCAGCCGAGCTAGCGGGCCCCGGGAGACCCAGTACTTC,CASSRASGPRETQYF
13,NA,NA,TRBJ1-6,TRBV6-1,TGTGCCAGCTCCGCCCTGTTTGGTTCACCCCTCCACTTT,CASSALFGSPLHF
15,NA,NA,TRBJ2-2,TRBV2,TGTGCCAGCAGTGAATCGGCAGGGAACACCGGGGAGCTGTTTTTT,CASSESAGNTGELFF
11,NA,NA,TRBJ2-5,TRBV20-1,TGCAGTGCTAGGCCTGAAGAGACCCAGTACTTC,CSARPEETQYF
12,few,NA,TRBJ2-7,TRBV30,TGTGCCTGGAGTTCTGGGTCCTACGAGCAGTACTTC,CAWSSGSYEQYF
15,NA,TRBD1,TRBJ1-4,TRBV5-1,TGCGCCAGCAGCTTGGTGGGACAGCGAAGTGAAAAACTGTTTTTT,CASSLVGQRSEKLFF
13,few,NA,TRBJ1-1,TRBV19,TGTGCCAGTAGTGCCCGGGTTAACACTGAAGCTTTCTTT,CASSARVNTEAFF
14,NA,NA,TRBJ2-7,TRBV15,TGTGCCACCAGCAGAGATAGGGGGGACTACGAGCAGTACTTC,CATSRDRGDYEQYF
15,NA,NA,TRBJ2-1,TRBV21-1,TGTGCCAGCAGCAGCACGGGACAGGGTACTAATGAGCAGTTCTTC,CASSSTGQGTNEQFF
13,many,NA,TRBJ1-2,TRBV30,TGTGCCTGGAGCTTACAGGAGTTTTATGGCTACACCTTC,CAWSLQEFYGYTF
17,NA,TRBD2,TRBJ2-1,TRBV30,TGTGCCTGGAGTTCTGGGACTAGCGGGGGCCCTTACAATGAGCAGTTCTTC,CAWSSGTSGGPYNEQFF
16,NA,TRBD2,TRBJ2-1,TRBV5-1,TGCGCCAGCAGCTCGGGGGGGGCCGAAGGCTACAATGAGCAGTTCTTC,CASSSGGAEGYNEQFF
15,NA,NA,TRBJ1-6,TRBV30,TGTGCCTGGAGCCTCCGGGGAGGGTATTATTCACCCCTCCACTTT,CAWSLRGGYYSPLHF
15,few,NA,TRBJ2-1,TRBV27,TGTGCCAGCAGCTTATCTGGGGCCGTCTACAATGAGCAGTTCTTC,CASSLSGAVYNEQFF
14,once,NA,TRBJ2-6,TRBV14,TGTGCCAGCAGCCATCGCTCTGGGGCCAACGTCCTGACTTTC,CASSHRSGANVLTF
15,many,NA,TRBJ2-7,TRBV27,TGTGCCAGCAGTTTATCTGGGACGGACGTTTACGAGCAGTACTTC,CASSLSGTDVYEQYF
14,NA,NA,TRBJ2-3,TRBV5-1,TGCGCCAGCAGCTTGGGTCTGGTTACAGATACGCAGTATTTT,CASSLGLVTDTQYF
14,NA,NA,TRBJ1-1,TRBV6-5,TGTGCCAGCAGTCTTCCGGGGGGGCAGGGTGAAGCTTTCTTT,CASSLPGGQGEAFF
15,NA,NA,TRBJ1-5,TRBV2,TGTGCCAGCAGTATACGGGACGGCGGTTATCAGCCCCAGCATTTT,CASSIRDGGYQPQHF
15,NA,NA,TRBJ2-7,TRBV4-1,TGCGCCAGCAGCCAAGGAATTGAGGCCTCCTACGAGCAGTACTTC,CASSQGIEASYEQYF